This T cell receptor beta chain appears in the sequencing data of a study of T cells in Graves' hyperthyroidism and ophthalmopathy. Whole-study results and caveats: Ophthalmopathy was told apart from stable hyperthyroidism by a 13 V-J model.

The investigators amplified TCR beta CDR3 regions from RNA transcripts. An initial round of RT-PCR targeting the TCR CDR3 relied on the HTBI primer set. TCRdb used MiXCR to reprocess the multiplex PCR reads, holding one entry per CDR3 protein. The sample includes roughly 700,000 distinct CDR3 sequences, 15% to 20% of them seen just once. The CDR3 has 13 amino acids. The germline V gene encodes CDR1 DFQATT and CDR2 SNEGSKA (reference sequence). With 3 bases removed from V and 3 bases from J, the gap between germline ends came to 9 bases. This clonotype was seen more than once but under ten times. What it recognizes is unknown.

Input material: blood. The chain is built from TRBV20-1 and TRBJ1-3; D gene ambiguous. This sequence originates from a man over 45 with Graves' hyperthyroidism. The DNA of the CDR3 is TGCAGTGCTAGGTCGCAAGATGGAAACACCATATATTTT. This sequence encodes CSARSQDGNTIYF.